This is a list of T cell receptor beta chains from one sample in a study of shared clonotypes between healthy human individuals. Generated by immunoSEQ multiplex PCR, the TCRdb table keeps only in-frame clones and is missing some. The table records 600,000 or so clones, 95% to 98% of them present only once. The sequencing input was naive CD8+ T cells sorted from blood. The receptors were gathered from a man aged 25-40 years in good health. The CDR3 runs from the conserved cysteine through the conserved F or W. Fields, in order: clone size, V gene, J gene, D gene, CDR3 protein, CDR3 DNA. A D gene is named only where the DNA matches it firmly. Where a row states a size, it is once, few, many or the class of an expanded clone; other rows omit it.

>NA|TRBV4-2|TRBJ1-1|NA
CASSQGLFTEAFF
TGTGCCAGCAGTCAAGGACTTTTCACTGAAGCTTTCTTT
>NA|TRBV15|TRBJ2-1|TRBD2
CATSSPLAGVYNEQFF
TGTGCCACCAGCAGCCCTCTAGCGGGGGTCTACAATGAGCAGTTCTTC
>NA|TRBV4-1|TRBJ2-5|NA
CASSQGGGEHF
TGCGCCAGCAGCCAAGGGGGGGGCGAACACTTC
>NA|TRBV5-4|TRBJ2-2|NA
CASSRPNTGELFF
TGTGCCAGCAGTAGACCGAACACCGGGGAGCTGTTTTTT
>NA|TRBV4-1|TRBJ2-7|NA
CVAGSYEQYF
TGCGTGGCAGGAAGCTACGAGCAGTACTTC
>NA|TRBV6-1|TRBJ2-7|TRBD1
CASSTGGISYEQYF
TGTGCCAGCAGTACAGGGGGGATATCCTACGAGCAGTACTTC
>NA|TRBV4-1|TRBJ2-1|TRBD1
CASSPLPDRGTYNEQFF
TGCGCCAGCAGCCCCCTCCCTGACAGGGGAACCTACAATGAGCAGTTCTTC
>NA|TRBV10-2|TRBJ2-1|NA
CASRPDSLGNEQFF
TGCGCCAGCAGACCGGACTCGTTAGGGAATGAGCAGTTCTTC
>NA|TRBV18|TRBJ2-1|NA
CASSPEGFSYNEQFF
TGTGCCAGCTCACCCGAGGGATTCTCCTACAATGAGCAGTTCTTC
>NA|TRBV6-5|TRBJ2-7|TRBD1
CASHGGDRRYF
TGTGCCAGTCATGGTGGGGACAGAAGGTACTTC
>NA|TRBV9|TRBJ2-7|NA
CASSAGTTPYEQYF
TGTGCCAGCAGCGCCGGGACAACACCCTACGAGCAGTACTTC
>once|TRBV5-6|TRBJ1-2|NA
CASNRDGLNYGYTF
TGTGCCAGCAACCGGGACGGATTGAACTATGGCTACACCTTC
>NA|TRBV28|TRBJ1-1|NA
CASSPDGNTEAFF
TGTGCCAGCAGTCCCGACGGTAACACTGAAGCTTTCTTT
>NA|TRBV27|TRBJ1-5|TRBD1
CASLSQRQGFRSNQPQHF
TGTGCCAGCTTAAGCCAGAGACAGGGGTTCCGAAGCAATCAGCCCCAGCATTTT
>once|TRBV7-9|TRBJ2-5|NA
CASSPPQGATRETQYF
TGTGCCAGCAGCCCCCCACAGGGTGCTACAAGAGAGACCCAGTACTTC
>NA|TRBV7-2|TRBJ2-7|TRBD2
CASSPAGGGYEQYF
TGTGCCAGCAGCCCCGCGGGCGGGGGCTACGAGCAGTACTTC
>NA|TRBV9|TRBJ2-1|TRBD2
CASSVEPGGAYNEQFF
TGTGCCAGCAGCGTAGAACCGGGAGGGGCCTACAATGAGCAGTTCTTC
>NA|TRBV4-3|TRBJ2-1|TRBD2
CASSPRTSGSRNEQFF
TGCGCCAGCAGCCCCCGGACTAGCGGGAGTAGGAATGAGCAGTTCTTC
>NA|TRBV27|TRBJ2-1|NA
CASSSLLHGEQFF
TGTGCCAGCAGTTCCCTCCTACATGGAGAGCAGTTCTTC
>NA|TRBV9|TRBJ2-3|NA
CASSVDGRAADTQYF
TGTGCCAGCAGCGTAGATGGCAGGGCGGCAGATACGCAGTATTTT
>NA|TRBV7-9|TRBJ2-7|NA
CASSLDSGEQYF
TGTGCCAGCAGCTTGGACAGTGGCGAGCAGTACTTC
>NA|TRBV6-6|TRBJ2-1|TRBD2
CASGTWEGPYNEQFF
TGTGCCAGCGGAACTTGGGAGGGCCCTTACAATGAGCAGTTCTTC
>once|TRBV13|TRBJ1-5|NA
CASSLGREQPQHF
TGTGCCAGCAGCTTAGGCCGCGAGCAGCCCCAGCATTTT
>once|TRBV29-1|TRBJ2-3|NA
CSPLSAASGTQYF
TGCAGCCCCCTTTCTGCCGCGTCAGGTACGCAGTATTTT
>NA|TRBV5-1|TRBJ2-1|TRBD2
CASRTSGYNEQFF
TGCGCCAGCCGGACTAGCGGATACAATGAGCAGTTCTTC
>NA|TRBV13|TRBJ1-1|NA
CASSPQGSAEAFF
TGTGCCAGCAGCCCCCAAGGGAGCGCTGAAGCTTTCTTT
>NA|TRBV14|TRBJ2-3|NA
CASSQDFGGDTQYF
TGTGCCAGCAGCCAAGATTTCGGTGGCGATACGCAGTATTTT
>NA|TRBV10-3|TRBJ2-5|TRBD2
CAISEAPGLAGETQYF
TGTGCCATCAGTGAGGCACCGGGACTAGCGGGAGAGACCCAGTACTTC
>NA|TRBV5-6|TRBJ1-5|NA
CASSLGAGVDQPQHF
TGTGCCAGCAGCTTGGGGGCAGGGGTCGATCAGCCCCAGCATTTT